These T cell receptor beta chains were read from a single sample in a study of human T cells and chemical hapten exposure. Each CDR3 protein is one row after TCRdb ran MiXCR on the RACE reads. The sample consists of 350,000 to 450,000 distinct CDR3 sequences, around 5.5% of them appearing once. Sequencing was performed on whole blood, taken in connection with sensitization to the hapten diphenylcyclopropenone (DPC). The receptors originated from a woman aged 45-65 years with alopecia areata. Some clones in this sample may be carry-over from other donors' samples. CDR3s include the opening cysteine and the closing phenylalanine or tryptophan. The D gene is left open where the match is weak.

V gene: TRBV20-1; D gene: -; CDR3 protein: CSALWVAKNIQYF
V gene: TRBV24-1; D gene: -; CDR3 protein: CATRPSGYNEQFF
V gene: TRBV1; D gene: -; CDR3 protein: CTSSLSTRPGLAGGKGLGELFF
V gene: TRBV7-9; D gene: -; CDR3 protein: CASTAWPRGVGEAFF
V gene: TRBV24-1; D gene: -; CDR3 protein: CATSDYPGYGYTF
V gene: TRBV29-1; D gene: TRBD2; CDR3 protein: CSVRAGGVGYF
V gene: TRBV10-3; D gene: -; CDR3 protein: CAISEDRLVTEAFF
V gene: TRBV4-3; D gene: TRBD2; CDR3 protein: CASSQEILAGYNEQFF
V gene: TRBV29-1; D gene: -; CDR3 protein: CSARRGGMGEQFF
V gene: TRBV20-1; D gene: -; CDR3 protein: CSARDRTDGNTIYF
V gene: TRBV12-3/TRBV12-4; D gene: -; CDR3 protein: CASSPRRQYSPLHF
V gene: TRBV12-3/TRBV12-4; D gene: -; CDR3 protein: CASGTRNNSPLHF
V gene: TRBV19; D gene: TRBD2; CDR3 protein: CASSIDGPSGGASNEQFF
V gene: TRBV30; D gene: -; CDR3 protein: CAWSPMNTEAFF
V gene: TRBV6-5; D gene: -; CDR3 protein: CASSYSGGAGDEQYF
V gene: TRBV6-9; D gene: -; CDR3 protein: CASSYSGGNYGYTF
V gene: TRBV29-1; D gene: -; CDR3 protein: CSARDGYGYTF
V gene: TRBV20-1; D gene: -; CDR3 protein: CSARDGPGGETQYF
V gene: TRBV28; D gene: TRBD1; CDR3 protein: CASSFSGQGNGYTF
V gene: TRBV21-1; D gene: -; CDR3 protein: CASSKSGTVYGYTF
V gene: TRBV12-3/TRBV12-4; D gene: -; CDR3 protein: CASSSGVRGEKLFF
V gene: TRBV6-2/TRBV6-3; D gene: TRBD2; CDR3 protein: CASSYGPSGVYEQYF
V gene: TRBV11-2; D gene: TRBD2; CDR3 protein: CASSLGVAGTYNEQFF
V gene: TRBV6-5; D gene: TRBD1; CDR3 protein: CASSYTDRWDEQFF
V gene: TRBV9; D gene: TRBD2; CDR3 protein: CASSVGPAGETDTQYF
V gene: TRBV7-9; D gene: TRBD2; CDR3 protein: CASSLGLALAKNIQYF
V gene: TRBV7-9; D gene: -; CDR3 protein: CASSSGATRTDTQYF
V gene: TRBV5-4; D gene: -; CDR3 protein: CASSPSRNNSPLHF
V gene: TRBV6-6; D gene: -; CDR3 protein: CASSYRMRNTGELFF
V gene: TRBV7-9; D gene: -; CDR3 protein: CASSPPPSSYEQYF
V gene: TRBV2; D gene: -; CDR3 protein: CASSEERDYGYTF
V gene: TRBV4-1; D gene: -; CDR3 protein: CASSRSPAETQYF
V gene: TRBV4-3; D gene: -; CDR3 protein: CASSQAGQTDGSPLHF
V gene: TRBV7-9; D gene: TRBD2; CDR3 protein: CASSLVRGASYEQYF
V gene: TRBV4-2; D gene: -; CDR3 protein: CASSQERSTDTQYF
V gene: TRBV7-2; D gene: TRBD2; CDR3 protein: CASRSRLAGGSDTQYF
V gene: TRBV3-1; D gene: -; CDR3 protein: CASSQETGANSPLHF
V gene: TRBV20-1; D gene: TRBD2; CDR3 protein: CSVGTTFSYEQYF
V gene: TRBV3-1; D gene: TRBD1; CDR3 protein: CASSRGRGQQQPQHF
V gene: TRBV12-3/TRBV12-4; D gene: -; CDR3 protein: CASSFRVEREQFF
V gene: TRBV29-1; D gene: -; CDR3 protein: CSARGTQATNEKLFF
V gene: TRBV20-1; D gene: -; CDR3 protein: CSARDRVNSPLHF
V gene: TRBV12-3/TRBV12-4; D gene: -; CDR3 protein: CASSLMASYEQYF
V gene: TRBV18; D gene: -; CDR3 protein: CASSPSEPLYNSPLHF
V gene: TRBV6-6; D gene: -; CDR3 protein: CASSYSHRAGEQYF
V gene: TRBV11-2; D gene: -; CDR3 protein: CASSSGSSGNTIYF
V gene: TRBV29-1; D gene: -; CDR3 protein: CSVVLTMGGELFF
V gene: TRBV9; D gene: -; CDR3 protein: CASSVEVGANTEAFF
V gene: TRBV20-1; D gene: -; CDR3 protein: CSASTSTDTQYF
V gene: TRBV7-6; D gene: -; CDR3 protein: CASSQTENTEAFF
V gene: TRBV20-1; D gene: -; CDR3 protein: CSASAQGFGGNQPQHF
V gene: TRBV28; D gene: TRBD2; CDR3 protein: CASRSLAGGMTDTQYF
V gene: TRBV10-3; D gene: -; CDR3 protein: CAIRALWEADSPLHF
V gene: TRBV6-5; D gene: TRBD2; CDR3 protein: CASRTSGGATDTQYF
V gene: TRBV3-1; D gene: TRBD2; CDR3 protein: CASSRRVAGGDEQFF
V gene: TRBV5-1; D gene: TRBD1; CDR3 protein: CASSLGPGQGRSSYEQYF
V gene: TRBV27; D gene: -; CDR3 protein: CASSSTGMGSPLHF